Listed here are 21 T cell receptor beta chains from one sample, sequenced in a study of OX40 agonist ivuxolimab in advanced cancers. The table came from immunoSEQ multiplex PCR; TCRdb's copy has only in-frame clones and leaves some out. This table holds 40,000 to 55,000 clones, approximately 87% found once. Sequencing used CD4+ or CD8+ T cells sorted from blood, obtained in a trial of the OX40 agonist ivuxolimab. The source of these receptors is an adult with an advanced solid tumor such as melanoma, head and neck, liver or kidney cancer.

In its sample, this clone was seen once. The chain carries TRBV9 and TRBJ1-3; D gene ambiguous. The CDR3 loop spans 15 amino acids. V was pared by 2 bases and J by 4 bases, with 13 bases between. Germline V lookup: CDR1 SGDLS, CDR2 YYNGEE. CDR3: CASSVRQAEGNTIYF. In DNA form, the CDR3 reads TGTGCCAGCAGCGTGCGTCAGGCGGAAGGAAACACCATATATTTT. The variable domain in full, completed from reference TRBV9 and TRBJ1-3, reads DSGVTQTPKHLITATGQRVTLRCSPRSGDLSVYWYQQSLDQGLQFLIQYYNGEERAKGNILERFSAQQFPDLHSELNLSSLELGDSALYFCASSVRQAEGNTIYFGEGSWLTVV.

The V gene is TRBV6-1, the J gene TRBJ1-2; D is perhaps TRBD1 (5 bases). V lost 5 bases, J lost 10 bases, and 14 bases lay in between. Per germline, CDR1 MNHNS and CDR2 SASEGT. The CDR3 runs 12 residues. CDR3 region: CASSRGLWDYTF. As DNA, the CDR3 is TGTGCCAGCAGTCGGGGGTTATGGGACTACACCTTC.

The V gene is TRBV2, the J gene TRBJ1-2, with 8 positions matching TRBD1. The CDR3 totals 13 residues. From germline, CDR1 is SNHLY and CDR2 FYNNEI. With 6 bases clipped from V and 8 bases from J, the junction kept 8 bases outside the gene matches. The CDR3: CASSRDRGGGYTF. The CDR3 DNA reads as TGTGCCAGCAGCCGTGACAGGGGAGGCGGCTACACCTTC.

The chain has TRBV9 and TRBJ2-2, with D possibly called TRBD1 or TRBD2 (5 bases each). V was trimmed by 0 bases and J by 7 bases, leaving 19 bases between them. Looked up from germline, CDR1 is SGDLS and CDR2 is YYNGEE. The CDR3 has 17 residues. In nucleotides, the CDR3 is TGTGCCAGCAGCGTAGTAGAGGGGAGAGTGGCCGGCGGGGAGCTGTTTTTT. Amino acids: CASSVVEGRVAGGELFF.

Here the CDR3 reads CASSKAHTEEEETQYF. The CDR3 nucleotides read TGTGCCAGCAGCAAAGCGCATACAGAGGAGGAAGAGACCCAGTACTTC. V usage is TRBV21-1 and J usage is TRBJ2-5; no DNA check was done on the table's D call, TRBD2. TRBV21-1 represents a pseudogene. The CDR3 totals 16 residues.

The V gene is TRBV4-1, the J gene TRBJ1-2, with D perhaps TRBD1 (5 bases). CDR3 length equals 17 residues. Germline assignment: CDR1 MGHRA and CDR2 YSYEKL. V lost 2 bases and J lost 6, with 22 bases in between. The DNA of the CDR3 is TGCGCCAGCAGCCAACCAACCCGGGGGAATTCCCGGGATGGCTACACCTTC. Translating gives CASSQPTRGNSRDGYTF.

The V call is TRBV28, the J call TRBJ2-7; 8 nucleotides match TRBD1. Trimming took 5 bases from V and 4 from J; bases not matched to a gene: 10. The CDR3 is 15 amino acids. From germline, CDR1 is MDHEN and CDR2 SYDVKM. The CDR3 bases are TGTGCCAGCAGTATCGGAAGGACAGGGCTATACGAGCAGTACTTC. Its translation: CASSIGRTGLYEQYF.

This clone was observed a handful of times. The V call is TRBV10-3, the J call TRBJ1-2, with D possibly being TRBD1 (6 bases). The CDR3 is 14 residues long. Germline V gene lookup returns CDR1 ENHRY and CDR2 SYGVKD. V was pared by 3 bases and J by 2 bases, with 10 bases between. Here the CDR3 DNA reads TGTGCCATCAGTGACGGACAGTTAAACTATGGCTACACCTTC. Encoded protein: CAISDGQLNYGYTF.

The chain recombines TRBV30 with TRBJ1-1; tentative D call: TRBD1 (6 bases). V lost 3 bases, J lost 10 bases, and 12 bases lay in between. CDR1 GTSNPN and CDR2 SVGIG come from the germline V gene (reference sequence). This CDR3 spans 11 amino acids. The CDR3 loop reads CAWRQGRGAFF. CDR3 sequence (DNA): TGTGCCTGGAGACAGGGTCGAGGAGCTTTCTTT.

The chain uses TRBV9 and TRBJ2-3; D remains unclear. V was pared by 2 bases and J by 4 bases, with 11 bases between. Germline V gene data show CDR1 as SGDLS and CDR2 as YYNGEE. This CDR3 region has 14 residues. CDR3: CASSVLSSADTQYF. The CDR3 nucleotides are TGTGCCAGCAGCGTTTTATCGAGTGCAGATACGCAGTATTTT.

The rearrangement uses TRBV6-1 and TRBJ1-2, with a tentative D call TRBD1 (5 bases). With 4 bases removed from V and 7 bases from J, the gap between germline ends came to 10 bases. Germline V CDR1 and CDR2: MNHNS, SASEGT. The CDR3 extends over 12 amino acids. CDR3 region: CASSVSGLGYTF. CDR3 coding DNA: TGTGCCAGCAGTGTTTCAGGGCTTGGCTACACCTTC.

The chain has TRBV5-1 and TRBJ2-2; D might be TRBD2 (6 bases). Germline V lookup: CDR1 SGHRS, CDR2 YFSETQ. Trimming left V 2 bases short and J 3 bases short, with 11 bases between. This CDR3 comprises 15 residues. Here the CDR3 reads CASSFGGVDTGELFF. The CDR3 coding sequence is TGCGCCAGCAGCTTCGGGGGTGTCGACACCGGGGAGCTGTTTTTT.

This sequence joins TRBV5-1 and TRBJ1-1, with D unclear. There are 14 residues in the CDR3. V lost 0 bases and J 0 bases, leaving 6 bases between the germline ends. CDR1 is SGHRS and CDR2 is YFSETQ in the germline V gene. The CDR3 protein is CASSLGGVNTEAFF. Here the CDR3 DNA reads TGCGCCAGCAGCTTGGGTGGCGTGAACACTGAAGCTTTCTTT.

V usage is TRBV5-1 and J usage is TRBJ2-7; 8 positions agree with TRBD1. After removal of 2 bases from V and 4 bases from J, the junction contained 5 bases not matched to a gene. The germline gives CDR1 SGHRS, CDR2 YFSETQ. This CDR3 is 14 amino acids long. Here the CDR3 DNA reads TGCGCCAGCAGCTTTTCACAGGGGGGTTACGAGCAGTACTTC. This codes for CASSFSQGGYEQYF.

The chain combines TRBV6-5 with TRBJ1-1; tentative D call: TRBD1 (5 bases). Germline CDR1 and CDR2: MNHEY and SVGAGI. V was cut by 7 bases and J by 4 bases, with 13 bases left in between. The CDR3 consists of 13 residues. CDR3 residues: CASTDPGSTEAFF. The CDR3 DNA follows: TGTGCCAGCACCGATCCAGGGTCCACTGAAGCTTTCTTT.

The chain couples TRBV11-3 to TRBJ2-4; D ambiguous. The CDR3 has 15 residues. V lost 7 bases to trimming and J lost 8 bases, with 21 bases between them. CDR1 SGHNT and CDR2 YENEEA come from the germline V gene. In nucleotides, the CDR3 is TGTGCCAGCACACTAAAGGGCGTGAGAGTGGACATTCAGTACTTC. Protein sequence: CASTLKGVRVDIQYF.

The genes are TRBV6-6 and TRBJ2-7; D tentatively fits TRBD1 or TRBD2 (5 bases each). This CDR3 has 14 residues. V lost 6 bases and J 3 bases, leaving 15 bases between the germline ends. Germline values: CDR1 MNHNY, CDR2 SVGAGI (reference sequence). The CDR3 coding sequence is TGTGCCAGCAGCCGGGACCCTGAGCTCTACGAGCAGTACTTC. Encoded protein: CASSRDPELYEQYF.

The V gene is TRBV29-1, the J gene TRBJ2-2; unclear D gene. Between the trimmed V and J ends, which lost 4 bases and 4 bases, there was a span of 10 bases. The length of the CDR3 is 13 residues. CDR1 is SQVTM, CDR2 ANQGSEA, per germline. CDR3 nucleotide sequence: TGCAGCGTTGTAAGCCCCCCCACCGGGGAGCTGTTTTTT. Translation gives CSVVSPPTGELFF.

The chain joins TRBV29-1 to TRBJ1-1; D is unresolved. This CDR3 is 13 amino acids long. From germline, CDR1 is SQVTM and CDR2 ANQGSEA. Trimming removed 6 bases at V and 1 base at J, with 12 bases between. Written as DNA, the CDR3 is TGCAGCGTCTCTAGGCAGGCGAACACTGAAGCTTTCTTT. Amino acids: CSVSRQANTEAFF. The full variable domain, its missing parts supplied by reference TRBV29-1 and TRBJ1-1, is SAVISQKPSRDICQRGTSLTIQCQVDSQVTMMFWYRQQPGQSLTLIATANQGSEATYESGFVIDKFPISRPNLTFSTLTVSNMSPEDSSIYLCSVSRQANTEAFFGQGTRLTVV.

Only a few counts were recorded for this clone. The chain joins TRBV18 to TRBJ1-1; D gene ambiguous. The CDR3 is made up of 15 amino acids. The germline V gene encodes CDR1 KGHSH and CDR2 LQKENI. Trimming took 2 bases from V and 3 from J, leaving 13 bases between them. CDR3 DNA sequence: TGTGCCAGCTCACCAATCGACCCGAGGGACACTGAAGCTTTCTTT. Translating gives CASSPIDPRDTEAFF.

This chain uses TRBV6-4 with TRBJ1-2; 9 bases map to TRBD1. The germline V gene has CDR1 MRHNA and CDR2 SNTAGT. The CDR3 loop spans 13 amino acids. Trimming removed 6 bases from V and 5 bases from J; junction bases left unmatched: 4. CDR3 sequence reads: CASSPGTGYGYTF. The CDR3 nucleotides are TGTGCCAGCAGCCCCGGGACAGGGTATGGCTACACCTTC.